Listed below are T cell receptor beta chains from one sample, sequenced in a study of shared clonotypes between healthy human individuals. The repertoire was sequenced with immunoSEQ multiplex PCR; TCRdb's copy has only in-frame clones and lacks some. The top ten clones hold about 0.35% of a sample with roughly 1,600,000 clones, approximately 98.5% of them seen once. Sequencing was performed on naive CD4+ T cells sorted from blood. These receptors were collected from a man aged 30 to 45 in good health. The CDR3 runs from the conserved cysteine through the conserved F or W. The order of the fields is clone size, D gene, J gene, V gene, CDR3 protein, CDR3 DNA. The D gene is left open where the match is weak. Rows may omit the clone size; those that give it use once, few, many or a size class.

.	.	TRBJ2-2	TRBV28	CASSFEGTGELFF	TGTGCCAGCAGTTTTGAGGGGACCGGGGAGCTGTTTTTT
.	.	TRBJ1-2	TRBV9	CASSSPWAGYTF	TGTGCCAGCAGCTCTCCATGGGCTGGCTACACCTTC
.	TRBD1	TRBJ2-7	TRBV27	CASSLPQGIEQYF	TGTGCCAGCAGTTTACCACAGGGGATCGAGCAGTACTTC
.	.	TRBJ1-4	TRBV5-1	CASSLLGGNEKLFF	TGCGCCAGCAGCTTGTTAGGGGGGAATGAAAAACTGTTTTTT
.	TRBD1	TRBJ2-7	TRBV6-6	CASSQRDRYYEQYF	TGTGCCAGCAGCCAACGGGACAGGTACTACGAGCAGTACTTC
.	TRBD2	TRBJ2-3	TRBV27	CASRRLAGVPDTQYF	TGTGCCAGCAGAAGGCTAGCGGGAGTTCCAGATACGCAGTATTTT
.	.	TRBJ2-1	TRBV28	CASSFRTRSYNEQFF	TGTGCCAGCAGTTTCCGGACTCGCTCCTACAATGAGCAGTTCTTC
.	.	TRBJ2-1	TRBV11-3	CASSQGGRYSGYNEQFF	TGTGCCAGTTCCCAAGGAGGCCGATATAGCGGATACAATGAGCAGTTCTTC
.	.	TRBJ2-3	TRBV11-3	CASSPGKWGVTDTQYF	TGTGCCAGCAGCCCGGGGAAGTGGGGAGTCACAGATACGCAGTATTTT
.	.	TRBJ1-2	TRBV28	CASSLPRGYGYTF	TGTGCCAGCAGTTTGCCCCGGGGCTATGGCTACACCTTC
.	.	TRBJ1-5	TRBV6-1	CASSEQGGNQPQHF	TGTGCCAGCAGTGAACAGGGCGGGAATCAGCCCCAGCATTTT
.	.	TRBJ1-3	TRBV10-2	CASSNRGISGNTIYF	TGCGCCAGCAGTAATCGAGGGATCTCTGGAAACACCATATATTTT
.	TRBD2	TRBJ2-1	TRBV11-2	CASSRTLLTSGSNEQFF	TGTGCCAGCAGCCGTACACTTCTGACTAGCGGGAGTAATGAGCAGTTCTTC
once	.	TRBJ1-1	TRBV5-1	CASSSSRGYTEAFF	TGCGCCAGCAGCTCGTCACGGGGGTACACTGAAGCTTTCTTT
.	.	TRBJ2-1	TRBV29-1	CSVEGASGRPYNEQFF	TGCAGCGTTGAGGGGGCCAGCGGCCGTCCCTACAATGAGCAGTTCTTC
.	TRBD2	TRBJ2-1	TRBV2	CASSYLRGGLNEQFF	TGTGCCAGCAGCTATCTAAGGGGAGGGTTAAATGAGCAGTTCTTC
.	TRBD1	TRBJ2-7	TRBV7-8	CASSTGTASYEQYF	TGTGCCAGCAGCACCGGGACAGCCTCCTACGAGCAGTACTTC
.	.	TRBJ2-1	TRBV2	CASRSGEQFF	TGTGCCAGCAGAAGCGGTGAGCAGTTCTTC
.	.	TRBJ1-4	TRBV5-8	CASSLGEKLFF	TGTGCCAGCAGCTTGGGTGAAAAACTGTTTTTT
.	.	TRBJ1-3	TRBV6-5	CASSRTSGNTIYF	TGTGCCAGCAGTAGGACATCCGGAAACACCATATATTTT
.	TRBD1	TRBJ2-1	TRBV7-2	CASSTPGTGTYNEQFF	TGTGCCAGCAGCACACCCGGGACAGGGACTTACAATGAGCAGTTCTTC
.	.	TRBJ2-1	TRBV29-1	CSVNRPTVPYNEQFF	TGCAGCGTTAACCGGCCCACCGTACCCTACAATGAGCAGTTCTTC
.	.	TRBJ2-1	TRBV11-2	CASSLGTPGEQFF	TGTGCCAGCAGCCTAGGGACTCCGGGTGAGCAGTTCTTC
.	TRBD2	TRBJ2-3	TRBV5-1	CASSSGGLAGGGIDTQYF	TGCGCCAGCAGCTCCGGGGGACTAGCGGGAGGAGGGATAGATACGCAGTATTTT
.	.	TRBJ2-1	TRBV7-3	CASSYLGYEQFF	TGTGCCAGCAGTTACTTAGGGTATGAGCAGTTCTTC
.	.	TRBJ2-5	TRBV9	CASSESGRLGTQYF	TGTGCCAGCAGCGAGTCTGGGAGGCTGGGGACCCAGTACTTC
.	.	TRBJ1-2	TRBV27	CASKKEGDYGYTF	TGTGCCAGCAAAAAAGAGGGGGACTATGGCTACACCTTC
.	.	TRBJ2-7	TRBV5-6	CASRLWGVPGQSIF	TGTGCCAGCAGATTGTGGGGGGTCCCGGGACAGTCAATCTTC
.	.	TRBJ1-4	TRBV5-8	CASSSLRQTTNEKLFF	TGTGCCAGCAGCTCCCTCCGACAGACAACTAATGAAAAACTGTTTTTT
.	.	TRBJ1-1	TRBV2	CASSVGPEAFF	TGTGCCAGCAGTGTTGGTCCAGAAGCTTTCTTT
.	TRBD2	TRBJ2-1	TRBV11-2	CASSVGTSSYNEQFF	TGTGCCAGCAGCGTAGGGACTAGCTCCTACAATGAGCAGTTCTTC
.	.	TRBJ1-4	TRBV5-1	CASSFNTNNEKLFF	TGCGCCAGCAGCTTCAACACCAACAATGAAAAACTGTTTTTT
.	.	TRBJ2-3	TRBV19	CASSPRHPSTDTQYF	TGTGCCAGTAGTCCCCGACACCCAAGCACAGATACGCAGTATTTT
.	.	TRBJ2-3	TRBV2	CASSETVDTQYF	TGTGCCAGCAGTGAAACAGTGGATACGCAGTATTTT
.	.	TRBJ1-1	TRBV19	CASSTNPLPPEAFF	TGTGCCAGTAGTACCAACCCCCTTCCCCCGGAAGCTTTCTTT
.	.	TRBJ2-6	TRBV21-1	CASSTTDSPPVLTF	TGTGCCAGCAGCACCACGGACAGTCCCCCCGTCCTGACTTTC
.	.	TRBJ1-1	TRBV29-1	CSVAGQMNTEAFF	TGCAGCGTTGCAGGGCAGATGAACACTGAAGCTTTCTTT